This note documents a single T cell receptor (beta chain) sequence. The sample holds other DNA sequences that translate to the same CDR3. Assay used: immunoSEQ multiplex PCR; TCRdb lists only in-frame clones, some missing. The sample includes about 40,000 clones, approximately 84% seen only once; the top ten take just under 0.35%. The sample is drawn from a study of STAT5B mutations in CD4+ large granular lymphocyte leukemia. The receptor's source is a human donor in good health. Material for sequencing was CD4+ T cells from blood buffy coats.

The CDR3 reads CASGGRAVGNYGYTF. The CDR3 DNA reads TGTGCCAGCGGGGGCCGCGCAGTAGGGAACTATGGCTACACCTTC. This chain joins TRBV6-5 and TRBJ1-2; maybe TRBD1 (6 bases). The CDR3 sequence is 15 residues long. Germline loops: CDR1 MNHEY, CDR2 SVGAGI. Trimming shortened V by 8 bases and J by 2 bases, and 18 bases separated the two germline ends.